This T cell receptor (beta chain) was identified during a study of cytomegalovirus exposure and HLA in healthy donors. Study in general: Falling in the Caucasian-associated ancestry cluster were 80% to 90% of 300 to 500 genotyped donors.

General study points: When analyzed later, a missense DCLRE1C variant was found to be linked to TCR beta V- and J-gene trimming. A later analysis reportedly found that, within productive TCRs, an Asian-associated ancestry cluster had fewer N-insertions than the mean observed across the roughly 730 donors. Most likely, a cluster of highly shared sequence variants arose as a sequencing artifact.

The V segment lost 3 bases and the J segment 9 bases; nucleotides outside the gene matches: 10. CDR1 is MNHEY and CDR2 is SMNVEV in the germline V gene (reference sequence). This CDR3 is built from 15 residues. Worth noting for this clone: The antigen remains undetermined.

PCR primers comprised 60 Vbeta and 13 Jbeta primers. The data were produced by immunoSEQ multiplex PCR, yet TCRdb's version contains in-frame clones alone and is incomplete. Counted here are 90,000 to 150,000 clones, 75% to 90% occurring once; the ten biggest clones make up over 0.2%. The source material was PBMCs. This chain uses TRBV27 with TRBJ1-1, with 10 bases lining up with TRBD1. This receptor was obtained from a man aged 45-65 years in good health and CMV-seronegative. In DNA, the CDR3 is TGTGCCAGCAGTTTTTGGGGGACAGGGGAGGGTAAAGCTTTCTTT. Its translation is CASSFWGTGEGKAFF.